What follows are 18 T cell receptor beta chains derived from one specimen sequenced in a study of T cells in Graves' hyperthyroidism and ophthalmopathy. RNA transcripts provided the source from which TCR beta CDR3 regions were amplified. HTBI primers were employed in a first-round RT-PCR of the TCR CDR3. TCRdb ran MiXCR on the multiplex PCR reads and lists one entry per CDR3 protein. The data hold some 570,000 distinct CDR3 sequences, with 14% observed a single time. Sequenced material: blood. The receptors stem from a woman aged 18 to 35 with Graves' ophthalmopathy.

Only a few counts were recorded for this clonotype. V gene TRBV5-1 combines with J gene TRBJ2-3; D gene unclear. Trimming took off 3 bases at V and 5 bases at J, with 10 bases between the two ends. The CDR3 is made up of 13 amino acids. Germline loops: CDR1 SGHRS, CDR2 YFSETQ. The CDR3 DNA is TGCGCCAGCAGCTCGGGCGAAGAAGATACGCAGTATTTT. Protein: CASSSGEEDTQYF.

This clonotype was observed a handful of times. V and J are TRBV6-1 and TRBJ1-6; no reliable D call. Germline CDR1 MNHNS, CDR2 SASEGT. This CDR3 is built from 17 residues. V was trimmed by 6 bases and J by 9 bases, leaving 24 bases between them. The CDR3 region is CASSRTRVGRVGSPLHF. CDR3 bases: TGTGCCAGCAGCCGCACAAGGGTCGGACGAGTCGGTTCACCCCTCCACTTT.

This clonotype was detected ten times or more. The chain has TRBV7-8 and TRBJ2-3; D is perhaps TRBD2 (5 bases). This CDR3 region has 13 residues. The V end lost 5 bases, the J end lost 6 bases, and 12 bases lay between the germline ends. CDR1 and CDR2 (germline): SGHVS, FQNEAQ. The CDR3, as DNA: TGTGCCAGCAGCGGGAGAAGCGCGGATACGCAGTATTTT. It codes for CASSGRSADTQYF.

This clonotype was picked up a small number of times. This rearrangement joins TRBV10-3 to TRBJ2-7, with 9 bases fitting TRBD1. This CDR3 is built from 13 residues. Unmatched junction bases numbered 3, after V lost 4 bases and J lost 5 bases. Germline lookup yields CDR1 ENHRY and CDR2 SYGVKD. Here the CDR3 reads CAISVQGANEQYF. The CDR3 region has the DNA TGTGCCATCAGTGTACAGGGGGCTAACGAGCAGTACTTC.

This clonotype was detected many times. This chain joins TRBV7-9 and TRBJ2-2; D is unresolved. The CDR3 runs 14 residues. V lost 6 bases and J 4 bases, leaving 12 bases between the germline ends. Germline V gives CDR1 SEHNR, CDR2 FQNEAQ (reference sequence). The chain's CDR3 is CASRSPSVTGELFF. The CDR3 nucleotides read TGTGCCAGCAGAAGTCCATCGGTCACCGGGGAGCTGTTTTTT. Combining the CDR3 with reference TRBV7-9 and TRBJ2-2 gives the whole variable domain DTGVSQNPRHKITKRGQNVTFRCDPISEHNRLYWYRQTLGQGPEFLTYFQNEAQLEKSRLLSDRFSAERPKGSFSTLEIQRTEQGDSAMYLCASRSPSVTGELFFGEGSRLTVL.

In its sample, this clonotype was seen many times. V and J are TRBV2 and TRBJ1-2, with D unresolved. Trimming removed 7 bases from V and 7 bases from J, with 25 bases in between. This CDR3 is 16 amino acids long. Germline V gene lookup returns CDR1 SNHLY and CDR2 FYNNEI. The CDR3 reads CASTPNFGSGIAGYTF. The CDR3, as DNA: TGTGCCAGCACCCCTAATTTCGGGAGCGGTATCGCTGGCTACACCTTC.

In this sample, this clonotype turned up a few times. This CDR3 reads CASSIGTANSPLHF. The CDR3 bases are TGTGCCAGCAGTATCGGGACAGCAAATTCACCCCTCCACTTT. The V call is TRBV12-3 or TRBV12-4, the J call TRBJ1-6, with TRBD1 identical over 7 bases. V trimming: 5 bases; J trimming: 7 bases; junction bases outside the gene matches: 5. The CDR3 totals 14 residues.

This clonotype appeared a single time. A much larger clone lies a single base off, so this may be a read error. The chain carries TRBV29-1 and TRBJ1-2, with D possibly being TRBD1 (5 bases). CDR1 is SQVTM, CDR2 ANQGSEA, per germline. This CDR3 contains 13 residues. The ends were cut back, 1 base at V and 9 bases at J, with 15 bases in the middle. The CDR3 here is CSVEASGLRSYTF. The CDR3 bases are TGCAGCGTTGAAGCCTCAGGGTTGCGGAGCTACACCTTC.

This clonotype was observed a handful of times. In nucleotides, the CDR3 is TGCGCCAGCAGCTTCGAGCGCGAGCAGTACTTC. The encoded protein is CASSFEREQYF. The chain employs TRBV5-1 and TRBJ2-7; the D is unclear. CDR3 size: 11 residues. V was clipped by 2 bases and J by 6 bases, with 6 bases between them. CDR1 and CDR2 (germline): SGHRS, YFSETQ.

In this sample, this clonotype turned up a few times. This chain's CDR3 is CASTLRGSRLSGANVLTF. The CDR3 coding sequence is TGTGCCAGCACACTCCGGGGCAGTCGGTTATCTGGGGCCAACGTCCTGACTTTC. This chain connects TRBV6-2 or TRBV6-3 to TRBJ2-6; D tentatively fits TRBD1 or TRBD2 (5 bases each). The V and J ends lost 7 bases and 1 base respectively, with 20 bases between them. The germline V gene has CDR1 MNHEY and CDR2 SVGEGT. This CDR3 has 18 amino acids.

This clonotype was recorded a few times. The CDR3: CASSQKPSGSSYNEQFF. CDR3 nucleotide sequence: TGCGCCAGCAGCCAAAAACCTAGCGGAAGCTCCTACAATGAGCAGTTCTTC. The rearrangement joins TRBV4-1 to TRBJ2-1; 7 nucleotides match TRBD2. CDR1 is MGHRA, CDR2 YSYEKL, per germline. With 2 bases clipped from V and 0 bases from J, the junction kept 7 bases outside the gene matches. This CDR3 has 17 amino acids.

This clonotype has more than one count but fewer than ten. At one boundary the junction diverges from the germline segment, which might be a read error. The rearrangement joins TRBV4-2 to TRBJ2-3; TRBD2 might be the D (5 bases). CDR1 and CDR2 from the germline V gene are LGHNA and YNFKEQ. There are 16 residues in the CDR3. CDR3 sequence (DNA): TGTGCCAGCACCCAAGAGTTCGGAGACGGGGCAGATACGCAGTATTTT. It yields the protein CASTQEFGDGADTQYF.

The sample holds a few counts of this clonotype. The chain couples TRBV20-1 to TRBJ1-1; D gene ambiguous. Germline-derived CDR1 and CDR2 are DFQATT and SNEGSKA (reference sequence). This CDR3 is 14 amino acids long. V was cut by 6 bases and J by 3 bases, with 17 bases left in between. The CDR3 loop is CSAARQEWYTEAFF. The CDR3 DNA is TGCAGTGCAGCCCGTCAGGAGTGGTACACTGAAGCTTTCTTT.

This clonotype was counted many times. J is TRBJ2-1 and V is TRBV28, with TRBD1 matching over 8 bases. The CDR3 is 15 residues long. V dropped 4 bases and J dropped 3; count of bases not matched to a gene: 5. Germline V lookup: CDR1 MDHEN, CDR2 SYDVKM. The CDR3 coding sequence is TGTGCCAGCAGTTATCAGGGGGCCGGCTACAATGAGCAGTTCTTC. This translates into CASSYQGAGYNEQFF.

This clonotype was seen at least ten times. V usage is TRBV28 and J usage is TRBJ2-7, with a possible D match to TRBD2 (6 bases). Trimming took off 5 bases at V and 0 bases at J, with 14 bases between the two ends. The CDR3 sequence is 15 residues long. CDR1 MDHEN and CDR2 SYDVKM come from the germline V gene. DNA for the CDR3: TGTGCCAGCAGTGCCCCGGGAGACCTCTCCTACGAGCAGTACTTC. Encoded protein: CASSAPGDLSYEQYF.

The chain combines TRBV9 with TRBJ1-1; 8 nucleotides align to TRBD1. Germline values: CDR1 SGDLS, CDR2 YYNGEE. CDR3 length equals 15 residues. V trimming: 3 bases; J trimming: 5 bases; junction bases outside the gene matches: 9. CDR3 residues: CASSEAGGVGTEAFF. The CDR3, as DNA: TGTGCCAGCAGCGAGGCAGGGGGCGTCGGGACTGAAGCTTTCTTT.

This sequence joins TRBV7-9 and TRBJ2-2, with 10 positions matching TRBD2. V was pared by 5 bases and J by 2 bases, with 11 bases of the junction left unmatched. CDR1 is SEHNR and CDR2 is FQNEAQ in the germline V gene (reference sequence). The length of the CDR3 is 18 residues. CDR3 bases: TGTGCCAGCAGCACTGGACTAGCGGTTGTAATCAACACCGGGGAGCTGTTTTTT. It codes for CASSTGLAVVINTGELFF.

This clonotype appeared a few times. The J gene is TRBJ1-2, the V gene TRBV5-1, with 7 bases fitting TRBD1. The V segment lost 0 bases and the J segment 10 bases; nucleotides outside the gene matches: 12. Germline loops: CDR1 SGHRS, CDR2 YFSETQ. This CDR3 has 15 amino acids. Here the CDR3 DNA reads TGCGCCAGCAGCTTGGCCGAATGGGACAGTACTGACTACACCTTC. Translating gives CASSLAEWDSTDYTF. The variable domain in full, with the rest retrieved from reference TRBV5-1 and TRBJ1-2, is KAGVTQTPRYLIKTRGQQVTLSCSPISGHRSVSWYQQTPGQGLQFLFEYFSETQRNKGNFPGRFSGRQFSNSRSEMNVSTLELGDSALYLCASSLAEWDSTDYTFGSGTRLTVV.